This T cell receptor (beta chain) was found in a study of post-analysis software for immune sequencing data. Whole-study results and caveats: Comparison with controls showed significantly lower normalized Chao1 diversity in multiple sclerosis patients. Those samples that were prepared in the same batch co-clustered strongly by F measure. Controls showed lower frequencies than patients for 5 or 6 TRBV segments, and TRBV5-6, TRBV5-1 and TRBV20-1 were among these.

A remark on this clonotype: Its antigen is not identified.

Included in the TCR beta cDNA libraries were unique molecular identifiers. When about 1 to 11 million T cells were used, they gave approximately 530,000 cDNA molecules. A single record per CDR3 protein comes from TCRdb applying MiXCR to the PCR reads. The profile shows 450,000 or so distinct CDR3 sequences, under 55% of them singletons. The CDR3 loop spans 16 amino acids. V lost 0 bases, J lost 3 bases, and 11 bases lay in between. CDR1 SEHNR and CDR2 FQNEAQ come from the germline V gene (reference sequence). Specimen: blood. The gene calls are TRBV7-9 and TRBJ2-2; possible D gene TRBD1, 6 bases. The source of this sequence is a girl aged 5 to 17 with multiple sclerosis. The CDR3 is CASSLARTADTGELFF. CDR3 nucleotide sequence: TGTGCCAGCAGCTTAGCGCGGACAGCGGACACCGGGGAGCTGTTTTTT.